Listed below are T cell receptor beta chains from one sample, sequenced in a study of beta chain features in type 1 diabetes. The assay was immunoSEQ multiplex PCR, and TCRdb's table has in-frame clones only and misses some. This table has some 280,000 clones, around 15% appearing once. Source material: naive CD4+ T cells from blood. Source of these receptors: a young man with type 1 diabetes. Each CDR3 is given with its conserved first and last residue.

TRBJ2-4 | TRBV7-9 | CASRPAGAAKNIQYF
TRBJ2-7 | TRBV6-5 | CASSYSTGGGYEQYF
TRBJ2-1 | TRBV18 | CASSPVSSYNEQFF
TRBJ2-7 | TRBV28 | CASKREGPSYEQYF
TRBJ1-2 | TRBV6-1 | CASSTGVYGYTF
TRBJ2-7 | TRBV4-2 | CASSQEASGPYEQYF
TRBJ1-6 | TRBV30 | CAWSPLGNSPLHF
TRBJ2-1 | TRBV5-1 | CASQPVGGTSSYNEQFF
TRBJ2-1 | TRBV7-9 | CAWEEGTRGGTEQFF
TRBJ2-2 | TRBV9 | CASSVVAGPKNTGELFF
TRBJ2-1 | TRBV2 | CASSELAGYNEQFF
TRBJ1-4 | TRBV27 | CASSVSGTGKEKLFF
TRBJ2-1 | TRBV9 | CASSPQGAGGFNEQFF
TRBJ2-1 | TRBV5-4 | CASSIQREQFF
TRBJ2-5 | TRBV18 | CASSLREQETQYF
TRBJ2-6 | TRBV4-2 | CASSQVSGSGANVLTF
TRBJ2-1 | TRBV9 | CASSPRTSYNEQFF
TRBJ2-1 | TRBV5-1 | CASSPTGTSGSSYNEQFF
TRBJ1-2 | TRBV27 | CASSLYGTSKGYTF
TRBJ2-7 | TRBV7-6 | CASSLGQGREQYF
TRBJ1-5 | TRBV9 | CASSLSGGPGQPQHF
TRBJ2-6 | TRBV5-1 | CASSLDFSGANVLTF
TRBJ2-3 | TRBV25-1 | CASSGWSGTDTQYF
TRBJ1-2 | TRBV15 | CATSRDMIGTSGYTF
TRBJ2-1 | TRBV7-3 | CASSLSRNNEQFF
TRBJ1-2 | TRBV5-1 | CASSFRQGAYGYTF
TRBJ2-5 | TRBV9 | CASSVAGAREETQYF
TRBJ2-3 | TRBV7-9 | CASSLEWTSGDTQYF
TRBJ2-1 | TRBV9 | CASSETGSPYNEQFF
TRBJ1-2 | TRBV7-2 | CASSPDRAYGYTF
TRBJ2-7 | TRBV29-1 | CSVAGAGDYEQYF